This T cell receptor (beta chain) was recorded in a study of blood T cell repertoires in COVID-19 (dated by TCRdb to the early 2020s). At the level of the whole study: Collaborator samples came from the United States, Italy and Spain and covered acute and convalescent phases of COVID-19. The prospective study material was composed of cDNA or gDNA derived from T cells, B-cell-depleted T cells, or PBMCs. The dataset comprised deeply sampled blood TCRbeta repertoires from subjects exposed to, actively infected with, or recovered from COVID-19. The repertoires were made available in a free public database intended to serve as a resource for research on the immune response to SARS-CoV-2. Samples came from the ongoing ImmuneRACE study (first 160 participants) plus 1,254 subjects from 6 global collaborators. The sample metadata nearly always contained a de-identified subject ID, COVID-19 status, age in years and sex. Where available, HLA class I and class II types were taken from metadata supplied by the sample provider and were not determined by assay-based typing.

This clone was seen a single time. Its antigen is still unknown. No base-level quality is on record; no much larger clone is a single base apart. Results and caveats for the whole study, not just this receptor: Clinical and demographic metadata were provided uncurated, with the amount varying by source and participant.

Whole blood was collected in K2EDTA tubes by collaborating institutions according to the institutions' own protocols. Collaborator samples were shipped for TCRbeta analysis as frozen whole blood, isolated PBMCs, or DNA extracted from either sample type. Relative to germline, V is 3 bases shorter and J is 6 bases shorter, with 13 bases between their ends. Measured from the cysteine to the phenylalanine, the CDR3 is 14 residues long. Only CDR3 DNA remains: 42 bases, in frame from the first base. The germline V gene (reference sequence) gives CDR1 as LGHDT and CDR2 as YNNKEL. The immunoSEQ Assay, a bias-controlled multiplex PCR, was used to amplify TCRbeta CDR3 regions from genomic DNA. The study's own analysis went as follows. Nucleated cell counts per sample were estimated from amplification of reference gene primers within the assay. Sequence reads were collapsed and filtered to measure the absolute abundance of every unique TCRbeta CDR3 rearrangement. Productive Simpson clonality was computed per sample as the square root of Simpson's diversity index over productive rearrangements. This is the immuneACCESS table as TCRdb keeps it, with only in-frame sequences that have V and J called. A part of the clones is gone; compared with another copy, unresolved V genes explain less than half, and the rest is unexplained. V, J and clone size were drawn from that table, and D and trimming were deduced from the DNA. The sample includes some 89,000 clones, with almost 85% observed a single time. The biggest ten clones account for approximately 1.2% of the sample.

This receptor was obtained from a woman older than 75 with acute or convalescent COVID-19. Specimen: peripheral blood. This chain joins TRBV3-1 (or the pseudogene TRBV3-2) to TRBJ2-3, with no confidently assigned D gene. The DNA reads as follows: TGTGCCAGCAGCCAGGGCAGTTCATGGGATACGCAGTATTTT. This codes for CASSQGSSWDTQYF.